Listed below are T cell receptor beta chains from one sample, sequenced in a study of identical twins. A single record per CDR3 protein comes from TCRdb applying MiXCR to the 5' RACE reads. The table shows 450,000 or so distinct CDR3 sequences, with 20% to 30% occurring only once. The sample was also linked to a second study, of T cells expressing NK-cell markers.

Sequencing was performed on CD4+ T cells sorted from blood. Source of these receptors: a woman younger than 35 in good health. Both conserved end residues are part of each CDR3. Each record gives: V gene, D gene, J gene, clone size, CDR3 DNA, CDR3 protein. The D gene is left open where the match is weak. Where a row states a size, it is once, few, many or the class of an expanded clone; other rows omit it.

V: TRBV11-2; D: -; J: TRBJ2-1; size: -; DNA: TGTGCCAGCAGCTTAATGTGGGCGCCTCCAAATGAGCAGTTCTTC; CDR3: CASSLMWAPPNEQFF
V: TRBV20-1; D: TRBD2; J: TRBJ2-3; size: -; DNA: TGCAGTGCCACAAAGCAAAGCGGGATGCACACAGATACGCAGTATTTT; CDR3: CSATKQSGMHTDTQYF
V: TRBV20-1; D: TRBD2; J: TRBJ2-1; size: few; DNA: TGCAGTGCTAGAGATTCCCGGGGGGGGTCCTACAATGAGCAGTTCTTC; CDR3: CSARDSRGGSYNEQFF
V: TRBV14; D: -; J: TRBJ2-7; size: -; DNA: TGTGCCAGCAGCCACGAGGCCGCCTACGAGCAGTACTTC; CDR3: CASSHEAAYEQYF
V: TRBV5-1; D: -; J: TRBJ2-1; size: few; DNA: TGCGCCAGCAGCTTGGAAGGGGAAGCTTCCTACAATGAGCAGTTCTTC; CDR3: CASSLEGEASYNEQFF
V: TRBV7-2; D: -; J: TRBJ2-1; size: -; DNA: TGTGCCAGCAGCTTAAGTCAGCACAACAATGAGCAGTTCTTC; CDR3: CASSLSQHNNEQFF
V: TRBV5-1; D: TRBD1; J: TRBJ2-7; size: -; DNA: TGCGCCAGCAGCCTACTCCTCTCCCCACCGGGACAGGGGGTCTACGAGCAGTACTTC; CDR3: CASSLLLSPPGQGVYEQYF
V: TRBV5-1; D: -; J: TRBJ2-7; size: few; DNA: TGCGCCAGCAGAAGTGCGTGGAGCAACGAGCAGTACTTC; CDR3: CASRSAWSNEQYF
V: TRBV29-1; D: -; J: TRBJ1-1; size: few; DNA: TGCAGCGCCGGAATCAGGGACGCTGAAGCTTTCTTT; CDR3: CSAGIRDAEAFF
V: TRBV24-1; D: -; J: TRBJ2-2; size: -; DNA: TGTGCCACCAGCGATAATGGGGGGAGAAAGGGGGAGCTGTTTTTT; CDR3: CATSDNGGRKGELFF
V: TRBV7-9; D: -; J: TRBJ2-1; size: -; DNA: TGTGCCAGCAGCTTTGCGGCCCTCGAGCAGTTCTTC; CDR3: CASSFAALEQFF
V: TRBV15; D: TRBD1; J: TRBJ2-2; size: -; DNA: TGTGCCACCAGCGCAGCCGGGACAGGGAACACCGGGGAGCTGTTTTTT; CDR3: CATSAAGTGNTGELFF
V: TRBV5-1; D: -; J: TRBJ2-5; size: few; DNA: TGCGCCAGCAGCCGAAAGTACCAAGAGACCCAGTACTTC; CDR3: CASSRKYQETQYF
V: TRBV29-1; D: TRBD1; J: TRBJ2-7; size: few; DNA: TGCAGCGTCGGCCACGGACAGGGGGCAGGTGAGCAGTACTTC; CDR3: CSVGHGQGAGEQYF
V: TRBV5-6; D: -; J: TRBJ1-6; size: -; DNA: TGTGCCAGCCACTCCGGGGCCGATTCACCCCTCCACTTT; CDR3: CASHSGADSPLHF
V: TRBV29-1; D: TRBD2; J: TRBJ2-3; size: -; DNA: TGCAGCGTCCCCTCTGGGCTAGCGGGGGGGCTGTATACGCAGTATTTT; CDR3: CSVPSGLAGGLYTQYF
V: TRBV29-1; D: TRBD2; J: TRBJ2-7; size: -; DNA: TGCAGCGTGACTCGACCGCGGGGGGCGATCTACGAGCAGTACTTC; CDR3: CSVTRPRGAIYEQYF
V: TRBV5-1; D: TRBD1; J: TRBJ1-2; size: few; DNA: TGCGCCAGCGCGAAGACAGGGGGTTATGGCTACACCTTC; CDR3: CASAKTGGYGYTF
V: TRBV6-5; D: -; J: TRBJ1-1; size: many; DNA: TGTGCCAGCAGTTACTCGGGCCTAATGAACACTGAAGCTTTCTTT; CDR3: CASSYSGLMNTEAFF
V: TRBV7-9; D: TRBD1; J: TRBJ1-1; size: few; DNA: TGTGCCAGCACCAAGGGACAGGGGGTCACTGAAGCTTTCTTT; CDR3: CASTKGQGVTEAFF